The T cell receptor beta chain under discussion was sequenced for a study of shared clonotypes between healthy human individuals. Study observations and caveats: Clonotype sharing across donors was expected to vary with sequencing depth.

As regards this clone: What it binds is unknown.

Naive CD8 cells lacked CD45RO and underwent positive selection for CCR7, leaving out terminally differentiated effector memory CD45RA+ cells. Original handling: Filtering of immunoSEQ junctional sequences could not match full-length read filtering. Produced via immunoSEQ multiplex PCR; TCRdb's table is partial and in-frame only. For V, J and clone size, that table is used; D and trimming come from the DNA. The profile shows 1.5 million to 2.5 million clones, just under 95% of them singletons. From germline, CDR1 is SGHKS and CDR2 YYEKEE (reference sequence). J lost 4 bases, V lost 7 bases, and 9 bases had no gene match. CDR3 length equals 14 residues.

The origin of this receptor is a man between 18 and 29 years old in good health. This chain connects TRBV5-5 to TRBJ1-2; 8 bases are shared with TRBD1. The sequencing sample was made of naive CD8+ T cells sorted from blood. The CDR3 here is CASSSGGGGYGYTF. The CDR3 coding sequence is TGTGCCAGCTCCTCAGGGGGCGGTGGCTATGGCTACACCTTC.